The entry below describes one T cell receptor (beta chain). The CDR3 is made up of 18 amino acids. Trimming removed 3 bases from V and 5 bases from J; junction bases left unmatched: 10. Germline V lookup: CDR1 KGHSH, CDR2 LQKENI. The data were taken from a study of T cell changes during pregnancy in multiple sclerosis. Measured with immunoSEQ multiplex PCR; TCRdb has only the in-frame clones, and not every one. The sample has some 74,000 clones; 85% to 95% are singletons. The sequencing used peripheral blood, collected before pregnancy. The receptor was isolated from a female donor with multiple sclerosis, enrolled in a pregnancy study. This chain connects TRBV18 to TRBJ2-2; 12 nucleotides align to TRBD1. The CDR3 loop reads CASSPSGQGAILTGELFF. Written as DNA, the CDR3 is TGTGCCAGCTCACCCTCGGGACAGGGGGCGATTTTGACCGGGGAGCTGTTTTTT.